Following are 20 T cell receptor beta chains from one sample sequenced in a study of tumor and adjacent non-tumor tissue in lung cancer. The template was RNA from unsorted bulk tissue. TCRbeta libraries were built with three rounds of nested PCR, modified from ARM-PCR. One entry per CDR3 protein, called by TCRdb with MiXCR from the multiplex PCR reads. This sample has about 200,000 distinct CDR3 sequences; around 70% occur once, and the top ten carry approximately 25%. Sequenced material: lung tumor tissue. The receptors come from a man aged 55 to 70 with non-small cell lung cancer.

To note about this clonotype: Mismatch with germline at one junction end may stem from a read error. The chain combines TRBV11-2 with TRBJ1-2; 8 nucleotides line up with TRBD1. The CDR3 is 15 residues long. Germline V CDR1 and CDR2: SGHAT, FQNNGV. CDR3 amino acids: CASRNVRTGCYGYSF. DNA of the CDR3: TGTGCCAGTAGAAACGTTAGGACAGGGTGCTATGGCTACAGCTTC.

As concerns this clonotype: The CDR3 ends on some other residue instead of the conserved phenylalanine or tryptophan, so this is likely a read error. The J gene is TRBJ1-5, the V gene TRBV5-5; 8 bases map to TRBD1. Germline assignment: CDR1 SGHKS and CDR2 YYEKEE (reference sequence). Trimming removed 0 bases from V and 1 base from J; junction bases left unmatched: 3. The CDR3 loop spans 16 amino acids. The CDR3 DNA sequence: TGTGCCAGCAGCTTGGGGGGACAGGCGAGCAATCAGCCCCAGCATTCT. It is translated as CASSLGGQASNQPQHS.

The CDR3: CSVEASSGYGYTF. Written as DNA, the CDR3 is TGCAGCGTTGAGGCCAGTAGCGGGTATGGCTACACCTTC. The chain couples TRBV29-1 to TRBJ1-2; D call uncertain. The V and J ends lost 3 bases and 5 bases respectively, with 13 bases between them. There are 13 residues in the CDR3. Germline CDR1 SQVTM, CDR2 ANQGSEA. The variable domain in full, with the rest retrieved from reference TRBV29-1 and TRBJ1-2, is SAVISQKPSRDICQRGTSLTIQCQVDSQVTMMFWYRQQPGQSLTLIATANQGSEATYESGFVIDKFPISRPNLTFSTLTVSNMSPEDSSIYLCSVEASSGYGYTFGSGTRLTVV.

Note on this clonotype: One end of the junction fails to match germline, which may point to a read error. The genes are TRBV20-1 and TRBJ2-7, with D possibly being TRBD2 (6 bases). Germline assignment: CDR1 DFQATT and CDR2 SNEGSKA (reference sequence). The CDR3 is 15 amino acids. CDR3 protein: CSARGHSGEDYEHYF. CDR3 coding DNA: TGCAGTGCTAGAGGGCATAGCGGAGAGGACTACGAGCATTACTTC.

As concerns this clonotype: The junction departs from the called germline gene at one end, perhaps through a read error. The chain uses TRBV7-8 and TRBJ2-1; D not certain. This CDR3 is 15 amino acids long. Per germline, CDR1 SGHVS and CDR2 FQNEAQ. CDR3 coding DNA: TGTGCCAACAGCTTAGAGGTAACAAACTACAATGAGCAGTTCTTC. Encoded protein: CANSLEVTNYNEQFF.

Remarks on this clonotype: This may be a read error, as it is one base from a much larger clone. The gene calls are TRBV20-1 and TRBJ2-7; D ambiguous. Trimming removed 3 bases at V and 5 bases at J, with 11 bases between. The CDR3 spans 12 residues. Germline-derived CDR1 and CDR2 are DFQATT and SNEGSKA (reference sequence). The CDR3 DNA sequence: TGCAGTGCTAGCTCGGACGACAACGAGCAGTACTTC. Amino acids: CSASSDDNEQYF.

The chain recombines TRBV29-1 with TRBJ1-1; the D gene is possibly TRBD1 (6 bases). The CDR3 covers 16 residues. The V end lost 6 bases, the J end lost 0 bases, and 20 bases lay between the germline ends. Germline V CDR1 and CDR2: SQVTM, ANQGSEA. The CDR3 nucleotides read TGCAGCGTCTCCAGGGGCCACGGATCCATGAACACTGAAGCTTTCTTT. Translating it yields CSVSRGHGSMNTEAFF.

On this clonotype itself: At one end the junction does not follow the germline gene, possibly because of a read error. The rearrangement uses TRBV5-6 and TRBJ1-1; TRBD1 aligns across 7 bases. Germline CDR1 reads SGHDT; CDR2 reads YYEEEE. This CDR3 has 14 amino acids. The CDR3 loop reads CASSRGQLNIEAFF. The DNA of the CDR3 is TGTGCCAGCAGCCGGGGACAGTTGAACATTGAAGCTTTCTTT.

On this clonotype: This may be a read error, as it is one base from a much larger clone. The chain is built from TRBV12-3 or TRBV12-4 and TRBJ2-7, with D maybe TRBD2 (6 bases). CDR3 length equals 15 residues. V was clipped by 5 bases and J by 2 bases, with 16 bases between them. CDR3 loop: CASSPNGSSTYEQYF. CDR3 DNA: TGTGCCAGCAGTCCTAACGGGAGTAGTACCTACGAGCAGTACTTC.

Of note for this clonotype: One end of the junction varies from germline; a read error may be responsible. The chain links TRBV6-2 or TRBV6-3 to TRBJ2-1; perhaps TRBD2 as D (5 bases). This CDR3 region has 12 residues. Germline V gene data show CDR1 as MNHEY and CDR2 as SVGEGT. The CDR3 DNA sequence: TGTGTCAGCAATTGGACTGCGAATGAGCAGTTCTTC. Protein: CVSNWTANEQFF.

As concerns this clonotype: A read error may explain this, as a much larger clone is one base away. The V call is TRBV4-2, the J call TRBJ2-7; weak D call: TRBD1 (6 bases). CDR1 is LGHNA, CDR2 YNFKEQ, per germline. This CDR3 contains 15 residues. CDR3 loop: CTSSQGQGLGYEQYF. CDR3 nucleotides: TGTACCAGCAGCCAAGGGCAGGGGTTGGGATACGAGCAGTACTTC.

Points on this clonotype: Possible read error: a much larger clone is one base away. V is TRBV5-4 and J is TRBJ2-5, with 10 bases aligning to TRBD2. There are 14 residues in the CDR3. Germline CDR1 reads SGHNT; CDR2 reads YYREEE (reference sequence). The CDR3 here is CVSSSSGREETQYF. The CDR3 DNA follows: TGTGTCAGCAGCTCCAGCGGGAGGGAAGAGACCCAGTACTTC. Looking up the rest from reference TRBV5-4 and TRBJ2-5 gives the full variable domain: ETGVTQSPTHLIKTRGQQVTLRCSSQSGHNTVSWYQQALGQGPQFIFQYYREEENGRGNFPPRFSGLQFPNYSSELNVNALELDDSALYLCVSSSSGREETQYFGPGTRLLVL.

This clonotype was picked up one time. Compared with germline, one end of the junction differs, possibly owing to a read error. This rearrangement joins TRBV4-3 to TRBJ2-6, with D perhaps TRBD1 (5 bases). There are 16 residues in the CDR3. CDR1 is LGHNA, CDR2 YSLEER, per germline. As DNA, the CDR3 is TGTGCCAGCAGCCAAGAGGCGGTGTCTGGGGCCAACGCCCTGACATTC. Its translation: CASSQEAVSGANALTF.

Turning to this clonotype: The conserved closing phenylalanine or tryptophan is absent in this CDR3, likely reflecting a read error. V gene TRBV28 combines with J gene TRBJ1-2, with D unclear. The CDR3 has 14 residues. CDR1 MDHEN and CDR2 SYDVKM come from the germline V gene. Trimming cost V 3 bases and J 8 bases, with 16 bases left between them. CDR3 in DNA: TGTGCCAGCAGTTTGTCGACTGGAAATGGGGGCTACACCTTA. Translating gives CASSLSTGNGGYTL.

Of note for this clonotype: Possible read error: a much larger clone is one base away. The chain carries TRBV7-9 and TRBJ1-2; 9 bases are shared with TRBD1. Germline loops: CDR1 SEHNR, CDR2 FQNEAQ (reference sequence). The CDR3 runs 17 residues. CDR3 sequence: CASSYASYRGLNYGYNF. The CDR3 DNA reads TGTGCCAGCAGCTATGCATCCTACAGGGGGCTGAACTATGGCTACAACTTC.

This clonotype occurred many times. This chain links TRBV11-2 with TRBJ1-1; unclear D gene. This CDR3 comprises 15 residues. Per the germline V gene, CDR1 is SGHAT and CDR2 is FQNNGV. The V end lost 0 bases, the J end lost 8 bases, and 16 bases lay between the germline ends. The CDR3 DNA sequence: TGTGCCAGCAGCTTAGATCATAGGGCCCTCGGGGAAGCTTTCTTT. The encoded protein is CASSLDHRALGEAFF.

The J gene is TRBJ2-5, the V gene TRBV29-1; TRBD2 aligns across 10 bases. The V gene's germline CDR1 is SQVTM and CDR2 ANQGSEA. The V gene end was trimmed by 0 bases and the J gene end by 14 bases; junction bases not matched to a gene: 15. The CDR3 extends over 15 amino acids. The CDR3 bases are TGCAGCGTTGAAGAACTAGCGGGATGGCGAGAGACTCATTACTTC. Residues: CSVEELAGWRETHYF.

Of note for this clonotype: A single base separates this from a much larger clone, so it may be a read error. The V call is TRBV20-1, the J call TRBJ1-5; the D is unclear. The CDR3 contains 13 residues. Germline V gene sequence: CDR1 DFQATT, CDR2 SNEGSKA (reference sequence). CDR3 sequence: CSASANSNQHQHF. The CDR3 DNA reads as TGCAGTGCTAGTGCTAATAGCAATCAGCACCAGCATTTT.

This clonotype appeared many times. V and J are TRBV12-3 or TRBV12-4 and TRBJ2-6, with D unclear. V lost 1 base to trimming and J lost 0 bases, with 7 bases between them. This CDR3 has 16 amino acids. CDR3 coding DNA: TGTGCCAGCAGTTTAGTTTCGACCTCTGGGGCCAACGTCCTGACTTTC. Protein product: CASSLVSTSGANVLTF.

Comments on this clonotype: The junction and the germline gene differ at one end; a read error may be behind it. The CDR3 region is CASSQAGTGAATEAFF. DNA of the CDR3: TGTGCCAGCAGTCAAGCCGGGACAGGGGCTGCCACTGAAGCTTTCTTT. The chain has TRBV4-2 and TRBJ1-1; 10 bases match TRBD1. In germline, CDR1 is LGHNA, CDR2 YNFKEQ. The CDR3 is 16 residues long.